These 12 T cell receptor beta chains were sequenced from one sample in a study of T cell responses to AZD1222 COVID-19 vaccine. Assay used: immunoSEQ multiplex PCR; TCRdb lists only in-frame clones, some missing. The sample holds 120,000 to 150,000 clones; about 92% are singletons and the top ten take 1.5% to 2%. The sample here was peripheral blood, taken on day 0 of AZD1222 vaccination. The origin of the receptors is an adult in good health.

As regards this clone: The same CDR3 also results from other DNA sequences found in this sample. The chain carries TRBV9 and TRBJ1-1; perhaps TRBD1 as D (5 bases). V lost 2 bases and J lost 1, with 6 bases in between. The V gene's germline CDR1 is SGDLS and CDR2 YYNGEE. CDR3 length: 13 amino acids. CDR3 DNA sequence: TGTGCCAGCAGCGTTCAGGGGAACACTGAAGCTTTCTTT. Translated: CASSVQGNTEAFF.

The J gene is TRBJ1-5, the V gene TRBV6-5; possibly TRBD1 for D (5 bases). V shed 5 bases and J shed 8 bases, with 16 bases lying between them. Germline V gene sequence: CDR1 MNHEY, CDR2 SVGAGI. CDR3 length equals 14 residues. CDR3 amino acids: CASSLGTDVEPQHF. CDR3 bases: TGTGCCAGCAGTCTCGGGACTGATGTGGAGCCCCAGCATTTT.

CDR3 region: CASSTEVQETQYF. The DNA of the CDR3 is TGTGCCAGCAGCACCGAGGTCCAAGAGACCCAGTACTTC. The chain links TRBV7-3 to TRBJ2-5; D gene unclear. This CDR3 contains 13 residues. Germline V gene lookup returns CDR1 SGHTA and CDR2 FQGTGA. Trimming removed 5 bases at V and 1 base at J, with 8 bases between.

V is TRBV11-2 and J is TRBJ1-1; D might be TRBD1 (6 bases). Germline CDR1 is SGHAT and CDR2 is FQNNGV. This CDR3 spans 13 amino acids. V lost 4 bases and J lost 11, with 17 bases in between. CDR3 coding DNA: TGTGCCAGCAGCTCGCTCCTCAGGGGAGTGGCTTTCTTT. This sequence encodes CASSSLLRGVAFF.

The gene calls are TRBV19 and TRBJ1-1; 9 bases line up with TRBD1. The CDR3 covers 15 residues. The germline gives CDR1 LNHDA, CDR2 SQIVND (reference sequence). J gave up 0 bases and V 1 base, and 0 bases lay outside the gene matches. The DNA of the CDR3 is TGTGCCAGTAGTATAGGGGACAGGGTGAACACTGAAGCTTTCTTT. This sequence encodes CASSIGDRVNTEAFF.

This chain links TRBV6-5 with TRBJ1-2, with 8 bases that match TRBD1. This CDR3 spans 15 amino acids. The junction had 12 bases not matched to a gene; V was cut back by 4 bases and J by 8 bases. The germline CDR1 and CDR2 sequences are MNHEY and SVGAGI. CDR3 sequence (DNA): TGTGCCAGCAGTTCTAGCGGGACAGGCCCCGAGGGCTACACCTTC. Amino acids: CASSSSGTGPEGYTF.

This rearrangement joins TRBV7-8 to TRBJ2-1; 7 bases match TRBD1. Trimming cost V 5 bases and J 0 bases; bases outside gene matches: 7. CDR3 length: 16 residues. The germline V gene has CDR1 SGHVS and CDR2 FQNEAQ. The CDR3 here is CASSKQGVSSYNEQFF. The DNA of the CDR3 is TGTGCCAGCAGCAAGCAGGGGGTGAGCTCCTACAATGAGCAGTTCTTC.

This rearrangement joins TRBV10-3 to TRBJ2-7; perhaps D is TRBD1 or TRBD2 (5 bases each). CDR1 is ENHRY and CDR2 is SYGVKD in the germline V gene. The CDR3 has 12 residues. The V end was cut by 10 bases, the J end by 6 bases, with 16 bases between. CDR3 coding DNA: TGTGCCACCCGAGGGGACCTAGCCGAGCAGTACTTC. It yields the protein CATRGDLAEQYF.

The rearrangement uses TRBV10-3 and TRBJ1-2, with D possibly TRBD1 on 5 matching bases. The CDR3 sequence is 14 residues long. Germline-derived CDR1 and CDR2 are ENHRY and SYGVKD. V was pared by 8 bases and J by 4 bases, with 17 bases between. In DNA form, the CDR3 reads TGTGCCATCTGGGGTCGTCAGGGCGGCTATGGCTACACCTTC. It translates to CAIWGRQGGYGYTF.

The V gene is TRBV9, the J gene TRBJ1-1; D may be TRBD1 (5 bases). Trimming cost V 3 bases and J 1 base, with 10 bases left between them. The CDR3 is made up of 14 amino acids. CDR1 and CDR2 from the germline V gene are SGDLS and YYNGEE. The CDR3 coding sequence is TGTGCCAGCAGCGAAATGGGGGGGAACACTGAAGCTTTCTTT. Protein sequence: CASSEMGGNTEAFF.

The V and J genes are TRBV6-5 and TRBJ1-3; 7 nucleotides line up with TRBD1. Germline V gives CDR1 MNHEY, CDR2 SVGAGI. This CDR3 contains 15 residues. Trimming at V came to 6 bases and at J to 2 bases, leaving 7 bases not matched to a gene. The CDR3 nucleotides are TGTGCCAGCAGACGACAGGGAGCTGCTGGAAACACCATATATTTT. Its protein is CASRRQGAAGNTIYF.

The rearrangement links TRBV3-1 (or the pseudogene TRBV3-2) to TRBJ2-3; 14 bases map to TRBD2. The V gene end was trimmed by 1 base and the J gene end by 8 bases; junction bases not matched to a gene: 2. Germline V gives CDR1 LGHDT, CDR2 YNNKEL (reference sequence). The CDR3 runs to 15 residues. The CDR3 region is CASSQAGTSGGTQYF. CDR3 sequence (DNA): TGTGCCAGCAGCCAAGCCGGGACTAGCGGGGGTACGCAGTATTTT.